This TCR beta chain derives from a study of blood T cell repertoires in COVID-19. The wider study: There were acute and convalescent COVID-19 samples, and they came from the United States, Italy and Spain. Sample material is recorded as cDNA or gDNA derived from T cells, B-cell-depleted T cells, or PBMCs.

Cohort assignment relied on participant-reported clinical history. Original methodology: Researchers report that nucleated cell counts were estimated from reference gene primer amplification. Sequencing was performed with immunoSEQ multiplex PCR; in TCRdb, only in-frame clones are kept and a portion is missing. V, J and clone size derive from that table, while D and trimming were established from the DNA sequence. The table lists 150,000 to 200,000 clones, more than 75% of them singletons, with around 6% in the top ten. V was trimmed by 0 bases and J by 1 base, leaving 10 bases between them. Germline CDR1 SGHRS, CDR2 YFSETQ. The CDR3 is 15 amino acids.

Sequenced: PBMCs or T cells enriched from blood (not recorded which). The chain has TRBV5-1 and TRBJ2-5, with a weak D call TRBD2 (5 bases). The receptor was derived from a man in his forties who had recovered from COVID-19. The CDR3 DNA is TGCGCCAGCAGCTTGGTGGGAGCTCTCCAAGAGACCCAGTACTTC. It specifies CASSLVGALQETQYF.